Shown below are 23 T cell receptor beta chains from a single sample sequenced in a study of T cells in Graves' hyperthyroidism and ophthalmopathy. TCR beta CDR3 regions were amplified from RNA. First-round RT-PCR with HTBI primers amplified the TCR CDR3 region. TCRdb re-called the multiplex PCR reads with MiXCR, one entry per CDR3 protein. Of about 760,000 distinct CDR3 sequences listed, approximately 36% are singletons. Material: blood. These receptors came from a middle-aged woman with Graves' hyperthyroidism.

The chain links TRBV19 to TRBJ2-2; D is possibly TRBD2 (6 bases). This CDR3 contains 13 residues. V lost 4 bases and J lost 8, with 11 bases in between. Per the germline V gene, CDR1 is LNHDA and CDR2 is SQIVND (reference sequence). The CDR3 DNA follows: TGTGCCAGTAGTAGACGGGGAGGAGGGGAGCTGTTTTTT. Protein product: CASSRRGGGELFF.

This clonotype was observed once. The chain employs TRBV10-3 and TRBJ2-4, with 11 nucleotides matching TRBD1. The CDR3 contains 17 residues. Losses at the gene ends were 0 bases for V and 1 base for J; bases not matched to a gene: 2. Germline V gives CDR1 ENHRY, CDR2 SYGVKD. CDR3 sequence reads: CAISESGTGGAKNIQYF. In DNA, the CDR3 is TGTGCCATCAGTGAGTCCGGGACAGGGGGTGCCAAAAACATTCAGTACTTC.

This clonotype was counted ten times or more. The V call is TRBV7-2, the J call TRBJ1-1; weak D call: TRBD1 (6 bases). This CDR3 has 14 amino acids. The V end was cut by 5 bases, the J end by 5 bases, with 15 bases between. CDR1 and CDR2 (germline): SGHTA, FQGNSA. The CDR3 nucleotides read TGTGCCAGCAGCACAAATCGCAGGGGTACTGAAGCTTTCTTT. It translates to CASSTNRRGTEAFF.

DNA of the CDR3: TGTGCCATATCATCCGGGACGGAGAATGAAAAACTGTTTTTT. Protein sequence: CAISSGTENEKLFF. V is TRBV10-3 and J is TRBJ1-4; D is perhaps TRBD1 (5 bases). Trimming shortened V by 9 bases and J by 5 bases, and 16 bases separated the two germline ends. The CDR3 loop spans 14 amino acids. The germline V gene encodes CDR1 ENHRY and CDR2 SYGVKD.

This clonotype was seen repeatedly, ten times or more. The CDR3 nucleotides read TGTGCCAGCATTGTGAGCGGAAACACTGAAGCTTTCTTT. It encodes CASIVSGNTEAFF. The rearrangement links TRBV28 to TRBJ1-1; unclear D gene. Trimming cost V 7 bases and J 2 bases, with 11 bases left between them. Germline lookup yields CDR1 MDHEN and CDR2 SYDVKM. The CDR3 length is 13 residues.

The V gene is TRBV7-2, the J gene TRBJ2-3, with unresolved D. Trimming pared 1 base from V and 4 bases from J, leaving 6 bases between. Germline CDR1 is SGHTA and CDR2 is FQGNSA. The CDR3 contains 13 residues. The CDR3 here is CASSLGQSDTQYF. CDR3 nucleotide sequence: TGTGCCAGCAGCTTAGGTCAGTCAGATACGCAGTATTTT.

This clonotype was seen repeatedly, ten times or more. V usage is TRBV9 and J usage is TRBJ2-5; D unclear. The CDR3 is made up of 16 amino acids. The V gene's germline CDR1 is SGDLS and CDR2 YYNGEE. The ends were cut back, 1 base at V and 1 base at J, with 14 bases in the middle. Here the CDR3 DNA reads TGTGCCAGCAGCGTAAGCTGGCTTCAATCCCAAGAGACCCAGTACTTC. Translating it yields CASSVSWLQSQETQYF.

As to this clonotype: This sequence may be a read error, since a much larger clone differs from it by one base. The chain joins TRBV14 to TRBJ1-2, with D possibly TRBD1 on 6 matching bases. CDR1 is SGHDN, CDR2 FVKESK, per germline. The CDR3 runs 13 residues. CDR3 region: CAGSQAGGYGYTF. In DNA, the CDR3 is TGTGCCGGCAGCCAAGCGGGGGGCTACGGCTACACCTTC. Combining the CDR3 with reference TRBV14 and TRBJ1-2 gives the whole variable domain EAGVTQFPSHSVIEKGQTVTLRCDPISGHDNLYWYRRVMGKEIKFLLHFVKESKQDESGMPNNRFLAERTGGTYSTLKVQPAELEDSGVYFCAGSQAGGYGYTFGSGTRLTVV.

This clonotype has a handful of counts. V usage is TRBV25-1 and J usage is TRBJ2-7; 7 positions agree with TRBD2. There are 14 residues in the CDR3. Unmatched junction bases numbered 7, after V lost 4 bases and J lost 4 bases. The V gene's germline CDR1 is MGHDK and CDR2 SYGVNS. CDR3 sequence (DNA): TGTGCCAGCAGTGGGGCTAGCGGCAATTACGAGCAGTACTTC. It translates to CASSGASGNYEQYF.

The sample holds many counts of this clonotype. The CDR3 spells CAIRDREDNSPLHF. The DNA for the CDR3 is TGTGCCATCAGGGACCGGGAAGATAATTCACCCCTCCACTTT. The chain combines TRBV10-3 with TRBJ1-6; no firm D call. Germline-derived CDR1 and CDR2 are ENHRY and SYGVKD. This CDR3 is built from 14 residues. Deletions cut 6 bases from V and 5 bases from J, with 11 bases between.

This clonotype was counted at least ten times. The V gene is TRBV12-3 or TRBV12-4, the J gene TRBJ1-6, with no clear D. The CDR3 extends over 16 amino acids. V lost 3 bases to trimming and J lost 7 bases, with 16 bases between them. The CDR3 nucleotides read TGTGCCAGCAGTTTTTGGCGTTCCATCCCCAATTCACCCCTCCACTTT. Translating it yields CASSFWRSIPNSPLHF.

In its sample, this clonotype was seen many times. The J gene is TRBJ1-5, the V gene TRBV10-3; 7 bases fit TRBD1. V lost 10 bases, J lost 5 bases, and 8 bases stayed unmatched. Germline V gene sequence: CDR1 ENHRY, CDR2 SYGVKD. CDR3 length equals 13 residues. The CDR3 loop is CASRTGADQPQHF. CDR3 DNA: TGTGCCAGTAGAACAGGGGCGGATCAGCCCCAGCATTTT.

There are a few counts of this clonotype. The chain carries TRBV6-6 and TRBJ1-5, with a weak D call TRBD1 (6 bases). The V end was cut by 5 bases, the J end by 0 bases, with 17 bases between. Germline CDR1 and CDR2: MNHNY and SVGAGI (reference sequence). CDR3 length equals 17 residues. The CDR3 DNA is TGTGCCAGCAGTACAAGTGGACAGTTGTATAGCAATCAGCCCCAGCATTTT. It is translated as CASSTSGQLYSNQPQHF.

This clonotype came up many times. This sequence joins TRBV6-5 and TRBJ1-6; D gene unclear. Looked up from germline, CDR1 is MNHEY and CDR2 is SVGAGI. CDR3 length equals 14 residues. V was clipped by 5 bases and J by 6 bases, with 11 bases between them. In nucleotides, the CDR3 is TGTGCCAGCAGTCGGACCCCACCTAATTCACCCCTCCACTTT. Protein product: CASSRTPPNSPLHF.

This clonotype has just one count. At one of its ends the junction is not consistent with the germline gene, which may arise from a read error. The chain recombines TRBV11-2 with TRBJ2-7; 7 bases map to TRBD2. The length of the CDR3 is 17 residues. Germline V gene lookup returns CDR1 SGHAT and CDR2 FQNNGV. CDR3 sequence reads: CASSLDEGRLASNEQYF. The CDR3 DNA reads TGTGCCAGCAGCTTAGATGAGGGCAGACTAGCCTCCAACGAGCAGTACTTC.

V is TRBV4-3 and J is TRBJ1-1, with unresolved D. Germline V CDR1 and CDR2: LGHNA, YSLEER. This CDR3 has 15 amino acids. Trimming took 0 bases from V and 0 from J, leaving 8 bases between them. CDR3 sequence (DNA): TGCGCCAGCAGCCAAGATATTGGGGTGAACACTGAAGCTTTCTTT. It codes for CASSQDIGVNTEAFF.

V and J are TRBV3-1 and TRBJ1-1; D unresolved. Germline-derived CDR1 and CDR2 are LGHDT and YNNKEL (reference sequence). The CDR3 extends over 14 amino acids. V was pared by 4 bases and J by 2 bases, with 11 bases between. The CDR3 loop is CASSPRRSNTEAFF. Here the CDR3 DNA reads TGTGCCAGCAGCCCGAGGAGAAGTAACACTGAAGCTTTCTTT. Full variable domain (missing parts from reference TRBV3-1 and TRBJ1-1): DTAVSQTPKYLVTQMGNDKSIKCEQNLGHDTMYWYKQDSKKFLKIMFSYNNKELIINETVPNRFSPKSPDKAHLNLHINSLELGDSAVYFCASSPRRSNTEAFFGQGTRLTVV.

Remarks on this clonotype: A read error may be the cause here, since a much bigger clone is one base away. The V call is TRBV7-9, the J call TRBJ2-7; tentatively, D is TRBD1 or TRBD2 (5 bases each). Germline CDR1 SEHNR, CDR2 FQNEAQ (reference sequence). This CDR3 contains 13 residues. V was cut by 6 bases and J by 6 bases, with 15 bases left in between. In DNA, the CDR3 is TGTGCCAGCAGTTTCGGGGTAAGGGGCGAGCAGTACTTC. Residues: CASSFGVRGEQYF.

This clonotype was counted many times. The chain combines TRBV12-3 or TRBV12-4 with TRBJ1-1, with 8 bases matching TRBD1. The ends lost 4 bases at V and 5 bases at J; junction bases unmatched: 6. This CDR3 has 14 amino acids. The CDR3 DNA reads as TGTGCCAGCAGTTCAGGGGGCCAAGTAACTGAAGCTTTCTTT. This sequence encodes CASSSGGQVTEAFF.

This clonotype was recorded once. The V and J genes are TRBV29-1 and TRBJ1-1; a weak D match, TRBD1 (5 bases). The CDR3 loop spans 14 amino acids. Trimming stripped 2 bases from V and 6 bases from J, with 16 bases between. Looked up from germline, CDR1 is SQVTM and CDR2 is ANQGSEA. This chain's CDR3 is CSVETPGNFAEAFF. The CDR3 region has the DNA TGCAGCGTTGAAACCCCAGGGAATTTCGCTGAAGCTTTCTTT.

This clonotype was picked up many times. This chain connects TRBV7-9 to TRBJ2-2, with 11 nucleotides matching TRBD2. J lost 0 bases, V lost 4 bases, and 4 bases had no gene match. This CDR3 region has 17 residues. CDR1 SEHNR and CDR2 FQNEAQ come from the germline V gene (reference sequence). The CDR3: CASSSLAGEANTGELFF. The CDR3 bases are TGTGCCAGCAGCTCACTAGCGGGGGAAGCGAACACCGGGGAGCTGTTTTTT.

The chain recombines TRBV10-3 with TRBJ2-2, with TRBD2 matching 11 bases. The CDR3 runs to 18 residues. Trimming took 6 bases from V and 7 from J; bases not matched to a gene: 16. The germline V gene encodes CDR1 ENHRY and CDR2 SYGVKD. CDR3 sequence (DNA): TGTGCCATCAGCCCACTAGCGGGAGAAGTCGGCGGGGACGGGGAGCTGTTTTTT. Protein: CAISPLAGEVGGDGELFF.

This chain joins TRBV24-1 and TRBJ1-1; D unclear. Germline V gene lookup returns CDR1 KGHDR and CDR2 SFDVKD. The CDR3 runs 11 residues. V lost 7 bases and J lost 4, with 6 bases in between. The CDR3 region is CATRETTEAFF. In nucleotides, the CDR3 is TGTGCCACCAGGGAGACCACTGAAGCTTTCTTT.